What follows are 14 T cell receptor beta chains derived from one specimen sequenced in a study of blood T cell repertoires in COVID-19. Profiled with immunoSEQ multiplex PCR; TCRdb holds only in-frame clones, not every one. This sample has around 250,000 clones, with about nine tenths found just once. The sample comprised PBMCs or T cells enriched from blood (not recorded which). These receptors were taken from a man aged 45-65 years who had been exposed to COVID-19.

The V call is TRBV7-3, the J call TRBJ1-2; D unclear. The CDR3 covers 16 residues. The germline CDR1 and CDR2 sequences are SGHTA and FQGTGA. The V and J ends lost 6 bases and 3 bases respectively, with 20 bases between them. In DNA, the CDR3 is TGTGCCAGCAGGATCGTTCCGGGAGGCGAGGACTATGGCTACACCTTC. Translating gives CASRIVPGGEDYGYTF. Combining the CDR3 with reference TRBV7-3 and TRBJ1-2 gives the whole variable domain GAGVSQTPSNKVTEKGKYVELRCDPISGHTALYWYRQSLGQGPEFLIYFQGTGAADDSGLPNDRFFAVRPEGSVSTLKIQRTERGDSAVYLCASRIVPGGEDYGYTFGSGTRLTVV.

This clone has a handful of counts. This chain connects TRBV18 to TRBJ2-1, with D hard to call. The germline gives CDR1 KGHSH, CDR2 LQKENI. The CDR3 is made up of 13 amino acids. Trimming took off 3 bases at V and 5 bases at J, with 8 bases between the two ends. The CDR3 here is CASSPPSDNEQFF. The CDR3 nucleotides are TGTGCCAGCTCACCCCCCAGCGACAATGAGCAGTTCTTC.

The V gene is TRBV7-2, the J gene TRBJ1-2; perhaps TRBD1 as D (5 bases). Trimming took off 5 bases at V and 3 bases at J, with 16 bases between the two ends. This CDR3 has 15 amino acids. Germline CDR1 SGHTA, CDR2 FQGNSA. In DNA, the CDR3 is TGTGCCAGCAGCGACAGAAGCAGGAACTACTATGGCTACACCTTC. As protein: CASSDRSRNYYGYTF.

This clone was found a few times. This rearrangement joins TRBV19 to TRBJ2-7; 11 bases line up with TRBD2. V shed 4 bases and J 3 bases; nucleotides not matched to a gene: 8. Germline values: CDR1 LNHDA, CDR2 SQIVND (reference sequence). The CDR3 consists of 16 residues. Written as DNA, the CDR3 is TGTGCCAGTAGTACTTTAGGGACTAGCGGAGTCTACGAGCAGTACTTC. Translating gives CASSTLGTSGVYEQYF. Supplemented by reference TRBV19 and TRBJ2-7, the full variable domain reads DGGITQSPKYLFRKEGQNVTLSCEQNLNHDAMYWYRQDPGQGLRLIYYSQIVNDFQKGDIAEGYSVSREKKESFPLTVTSAQKNPTAFYLCASSTLGTSGVYEQYFGPGTRLTVT.

CDR3 coding DNA: TGCAGTGCTAGTCAGGGAACGACCTTCTATGGCTACACCTTC. This gives the protein CSASQGTTFYGYTF. The chain carries TRBV20-1 and TRBJ1-2, with D possibly being TRBD1 (5 bases). The CDR3 runs to 14 residues. The germline V gene has CDR1 DFQATT and CDR2 SNEGSKA (reference sequence). The V and J ends lost 3 bases and 4 bases respectively, with 15 bases between them.

This chain joins TRBV5-1 and TRBJ1-6, with no clear D. Germline CDR1 reads SGHRS; CDR2 reads YFSETQ. The CDR3 length is 14 residues. The V end was cut by 0 bases, the J end by 7 bases, with 8 bases between. CDR3 in amino acids: CASSLASGNSPLHF. DNA of the CDR3: TGCGCCAGCAGCTTGGCATCGGGGAATTCACCCCTCCACTTT.

The chain links TRBV2 to TRBJ2-2, with 7 positions matching TRBD2. The junction had 16 bases not matched to a gene; V was cut back by 6 bases and J by 3 bases. There are 18 residues in the CDR3. Germline V gives CDR1 SNHLY, CDR2 FYNNEI. For the CDR3, the DNA is TGTGCCAGCAGCGACCGGCGGGGGATCTTCTTGGACACCGGGGAGCTGTTTTTT. Amino acids: CASSDRRGIFLDTGELFF.

This chain links TRBV30 with TRBJ1-2, with D unclear. The CDR3 length is 16 residues. V shed 2 bases and J shed 2 bases, with 18 bases lying between them. The germline gives CDR1 GTSNPN, CDR2 SVGIG (reference sequence). The CDR3 spells CAWSKRTGKSNYGYTF. The DNA for the CDR3 is TGTGCCTGGAGTAAAAGGACGGGGAAGAGCAACTATGGCTACACCTTC.

The V gene is TRBV28, the J gene TRBJ1-5; TRBD1 is a possible D gene (5 bases). The germline V gene has CDR1 MDHEN and CDR2 SYDVKM. With 7 bases removed from V and 4 bases from J, the gap between germline ends came to 17 bases. The CDR3 contains 15 residues. This chain's CDR3 is CASTPRGGWNQPQHF. The CDR3 region has the DNA TGTGCCAGCACCCCTCGGGGGGGATGGAATCAGCCCCAGCATTTT.

The chain couples TRBV19 to TRBJ1-6; the D gene is possibly TRBD1 (5 bases). This CDR3 region has 17 residues. In germline, CDR1 is LNHDA, CDR2 SQIVND (reference sequence). Trimming removed 5 bases at V and 0 bases at J, with 14 bases between. CDR3 sequence reads: CASSGRQLSSYNSPLHF. The DNA for the CDR3 is TGTGCCAGTAGTGGTCGACAGCTGAGCTCCTATAATTCACCCCTCCACTTT.

The chain recombines TRBV6-1 with TRBJ1-2; 8 nucleotides align to TRBD1. V gave up 3 bases and J gave up 3 bases; unmatched junction bases: 3. From germline, CDR1 is MNHNS and CDR2 SASEGT. The CDR3 contains 14 residues. This chain's CDR3 is CASSEGQAYYGYTF. The CDR3 DNA follows: TGTGCCAGCAGTGAGGGACAGGCGTACTATGGCTACACCTTC.

This sequence joins TRBV7-9 and TRBJ2-3; unclear D gene. The CDR3 is made up of 13 amino acids. The V gene lost 7 bases and the J gene lost 0 bases, with 8 bases spanning the gap. Germline CDR1 is SEHNR and CDR2 is FQNEAQ (reference sequence). CDR3 DNA sequence: TGTGCCAGCACCCTGGCTAGCACAGATACGCAGTATTTT. This gives the protein CASTLASTDTQYF.

The chain couples TRBV24-1 to TRBJ1-5; possible D gene TRBD1, 6 bases. The CDR3 has 16 residues. Germline V CDR1 and CDR2: KGHDR, SFDVKD. Trimming took off 4 bases at V and 0 bases at J, with 12 bases between the two ends. The DNA for the CDR3 is TGTGCCACCAGTGACACAGGGTCCTATAGCAATCAGCCCCAGCATTTT. Translation: CATSDTGSYSNQPQHF.

The CDR3 bases are TGTGCCAGCAGTTACGCCCGACAGGGGGCGGATGGCTACACCTTC. Translating gives CASSYARQGADGYTF. The V gene is TRBV6-2 or TRBV6-3, the J gene TRBJ1-2, with 10 bases that match TRBD1. In germline, CDR1 is MNHEY, CDR2 SVGEGT. V dropped 2 bases and J dropped 6; count of bases not matched to a gene: 6. The CDR3 sequence is 15 residues long.